The 29 T cell receptor beta chains below come from one sample, sequenced in a study of blood T cell repertoires in COVID-19. Measured with immunoSEQ multiplex PCR; TCRdb has only the in-frame clones, and not every one. There are 300,000 to 350,000 clones in the sample; almost 90% occur only once, and around 0.96% lies in the top ten. Specimen: peripheral blood. These receptors all come from a woman aged 40 to 50 with COVID-19, enrolled during active disease.

The CDR3 DNA is TGTGCCAGCAGCTCACAGGGTGTTGGCGGCTACACCTTC. Its protein product is CASSSQGVGGYTF. The chain has TRBV7-2 and TRBJ1-2, with a weak D call TRBD1 (6 bases). CDR1 and CDR2 from the germline V gene are SGHTA and FQGNSA. The V end was cut by 4 bases, the J end by 8 bases, with 14 bases between. This CDR3 is 13 amino acids long.

The rearrangement links TRBV5-8 to TRBJ1-5, with D hard to call. The CDR3 is 17 residues long. The V gene's germline CDR1 is SGHTS and CDR2 YDEGEE. The V and J ends lost 4 bases and 2 bases respectively, with 19 bases between them. This chain's CDR3 is CASSPLSGRSRNQPQHF. The CDR3 region has the DNA TGTGCCAGCAGCCCCCTGTCGGGGAGGAGTCGCAATCAGCCCCAGCATTTT.

This chain's CDR3 is CASSLTGGRNEQFF. As DNA, the CDR3 is TGTGCCAGCAGCTTAACCGGAGGCAGAAATGAGCAGTTCTTC. This chain uses TRBV7-3 with TRBJ2-1; tentative D call: TRBD2 (5 bases). The CDR3 contains 14 residues. V shed 0 bases and J shed 7 bases, with 10 bases lying between them. Germline V CDR1 and CDR2: SGHTA, FQGTGA.

This clone is a singleton in its sample. J is TRBJ1-5 and V is TRBV28, with unresolved D. The CDR3 has 15 amino acids. The V gene's germline CDR1 is MDHEN and CDR2 SYDVKM. Trimming took 4 bases from V and 2 from J, leaving 12 bases between them. The CDR3 sequence: CASSSRVFGNQPQHF. CDR3 bases: TGTGCCAGCAGTTCCCGGGTCTTCGGCAATCAGCCCCAGCATTTT.

V gene TRBV6-5 combines with J gene TRBJ1-1, with TRBD1 as a possible D gene (6 bases). CDR3 size: 15 residues. In germline, CDR1 is MNHEY, CDR2 SVGAGI. Between the trimmed V and J ends, which lost 2 bases and 1 base, there was a span of 11 bases. DNA of the CDR3: TGTGCCAGCAGTTACGGGGGCTTGGAGAACACTGAAGCTTTCTTT. Protein product: CASSYGGLENTEAFF.

V is TRBV12-3 or TRBV12-4 and J is TRBJ1-2; D possibly corresponds to TRBD1 (5 bases). This CDR3 has 13 residues. The V gene lost 6 bases and the J gene lost 8 bases, with 16 bases spanning the gap. The chain's CDR3 is CASRSGPGGGYTF. CDR3 DNA: TGTGCCAGCAGATCGGGACCCGGGGGAGGCTACACCTTC.

The gene calls are TRBV9 and TRBJ2-1; the D gene is possibly TRBD2 (5 bases). This CDR3 comprises 13 residues. V lost 2 bases and J lost 7, with 10 bases in between. Germline CDR1 is SGDLS and CDR2 is YYNGEE. The CDR3 loop is CASSVNRGNEQFF. The CDR3 coding sequence is TGTGCCAGCAGCGTTAATCGGGGAAATGAGCAGTTCTTC.

The chain links TRBV28 to TRBJ2-1, with 8 bases matching TRBD2. This CDR3 comprises 18 residues. The germline V gene encodes CDR1 MDHEN and CDR2 SYDVKM. Trimming took 7 bases from V and 0 from J; bases not matched to a gene: 14. The CDR3 loop is CASIPSGLGGSSYNEQFF. The DNA for the CDR3 is TGTGCCAGCATCCCATCGGGACTAGGAGGGAGCTCCTACAATGAGCAGTTCTTC.

This chain links TRBV4-3 with TRBJ1-3; 7 bases agree with TRBD1. Germline V gene data show CDR1 as LGHNA and CDR2 as YSLEER. V lost 0 bases and J lost 6; bases outside the gene matches: 8. The CDR3 is made up of 16 amino acids. CDR3 loop: CASSQENRGYENTIYF. The CDR3 DNA sequence: TGCGCCAGCAGCCAAGAGAACAGGGGTTATGAAAACACCATATATTTT.

The chain has TRBV3-1 (or the pseudogene TRBV3-2) and TRBJ1-2; 8 bases are a match to TRBD1. Germline V gene data show CDR1 as LGHDT and CDR2 as YNNKEL (reference sequence). The CDR3 sequence is 14 residues long. The ends lost 3 bases at V and 3 bases at J; junction bases unmatched: 3. The CDR3: CASSQGQAHYGYTF. The CDR3, as DNA: TGTGCCAGCAGCCAGGGACAGGCACACTATGGCTACACCTTC.

The J gene is TRBJ2-7, the V gene TRBV5-6; D is undetermined. CDR1 and CDR2 (germline): SGHDT, YYEEEE. V was cut by 0 bases and J by 0 bases, with 13 bases left in between. The CDR3 is 16 residues long. For the CDR3, the DNA is TGTGCCAGCAGCTTGGGTATGGAGTCCTCCTCCTACGAGCAGTACTTC. This gives the protein CASSLGMESSSYEQYF.

The chain couples TRBV2 to TRBJ2-7, with 7 bases matching TRBD1. J lost 6 bases, V lost 7 bases, and 3 bases had no gene match. The V gene's germline CDR1 is SNHLY and CDR2 FYNNEI. This CDR3 contains 11 residues. In nucleotides, the CDR3 is TGTGCCAGCACTCAGGGGGTCGAGCAGTACTTC. Protein sequence: CASTQGVEQYF.

The CDR3 loop reads CATRRLAGYTDTQYF. The CDR3 DNA reads TGTGCCACCAGGAGGCTAGCGGGATACACAGATACGCAGTATTTT. The chain links TRBV15 to TRBJ2-3; 9 bases are shared with TRBD2. The CDR3 spans 15 residues. The ends lost 6 bases at V and 2 bases at J; junction bases unmatched: 6. The germline V gene encodes CDR1 LNHNV and CDR2 YYDKDF (reference sequence).

The chain is built from TRBV5-1 and TRBJ2-3; 10 bases line up with TRBD2. CDR1 is SGHRS and CDR2 is YFSETQ in the germline V gene. The CDR3 contains 18 residues. V shed 1 base and J 3 bases; nucleotides not matched to a gene: 11. This chain's CDR3 is CASSLSSGRTLGTDTQYF. The CDR3 coding sequence is TGCGCCAGCAGCTTGTCTAGCGGGAGAACCCTAGGAACAGATACGCAGTATTTT.

For the CDR3, the DNA is TGCGCCAGCAGCTTGGAAAGCGGCCCGCTGTTTTTT. Translating it yields CASSLESGPLFF. The chain links TRBV5-1 to TRBJ2-2; TRBD2 is a possible D gene (5 bases). V was cut by 0 bases and J by 13 bases, with 10 bases left in between. CDR3 length: 12 residues. Germline V gives CDR1 SGHRS, CDR2 YFSETQ.

This chain joins TRBV10-3 and TRBJ2-5; 8 positions match TRBD1. The CDR3 covers 13 residues. CDR1 is ENHRY, CDR2 SYGVKD, per germline. With 10 bases clipped from V and 2 bases from J, the junction kept 6 bases outside the gene matches. CDR3 loop: CATVGTGQETQYF. CDR3 DNA: TGTGCCACCGTTGGGACAGGTCAAGAGACCCAGTACTTC.

This sequence joins TRBV5-1 and TRBJ2-2; TRBD1 is a possible D gene (6 bases). Germline CDR1 SGHRS, CDR2 YFSETQ. The CDR3 consists of 15 residues. Trimming removed 3 bases at V and 6 bases at J, with 15 bases between. The CDR3 DNA reads as TGCGCCAGCAGCTCCAATCAACAGGGCGCCGGGGAGCTGTTTTTT. It encodes CASSSNQQGAGELFF.

V gene TRBV21-1 combines with J gene TRBJ2-2; the table's D call TRBD2 went unverified against the DNA. TRBV21-1 is labeled a pseudogene. This CDR3 region has 14 residues. The CDR3 reads CASSKRRGPGELFF. CDR3 coding DNA: TGTGCCAGCAGCAAACGGCGGGGGCCCGGGGAGCTGTTTTTT.

In its sample, this clone was seen once. This sequence joins TRBV29-1 and TRBJ1-4; tentatively, D is TRBD1 (5 bases). V was cut by 4 bases and J by 8 bases, with 14 bases left in between. The germline CDR1 and CDR2 sequences are SQVTM and ANQGSEA. The CDR3 runs 13 residues. The CDR3 DNA sequence: TGCAGCGTTGGCGCCGGAGGGGCCGAAAAACTGTTTTTT. Translating it yields CSVGAGGAEKLFF.

The chain employs TRBV11-3 and TRBJ2-1, with 14 bases lining up with TRBD2. CDR1 and CDR2 (germline): SGHNT, YENEEA. V lost 0 bases, J lost 9 bases, and 7 bases stayed unmatched. The CDR3 totals 17 residues. The DNA for the CDR3 is TGTGCCAGCAGCTTAGAGACTAGCGGGGGGGCGGTAGCTGAGCAGTTCTTC. This gives the protein CASSLETSGGAVAEQFF. Drawing the rest from reference TRBV11-3 and TRBJ2-1, the complete variable domain is EAGVVQSPRYKIIEKKQPVAFWCNPISGHNTLYWYLQNLGQGPELLIRYENEEAVDDSQLPKDRFSAERLKGVDSTLKIQPAELGDSAVYLCASSLETSGGAVAEQFFGPGTRLTVL.

The rearrangement uses TRBV30 and TRBJ2-3; D not certain. The CDR3 is 14 residues long. Germline assignment: CDR1 GTSNPN and CDR2 SVGIG (reference sequence). The germline V and J ends were trimmed by 0 bases and 6 bases, with 13 bases remaining between them. Here the CDR3 DNA reads TGTGCCTGGAGTGTGCTAGAATTCACGGATACGCAGTATTTT. Its translation: CAWSVLEFTDTQYF. The full variable domain, in which reference TRBV30 and TRBJ2-3 provide the parts outside the CDR3, is SQTIHQWPATLVQPVGSPLSLECTVEGTSNPNLYWYRQAAGRGLQLLFYSVGIGQISSEVPQNLSASRPQDRQFILSSKKLLLSDSGFYLCAWSVLEFTDTQYFGPGTRLTVL.

J is TRBJ1-1 and V is TRBV6-2 or TRBV6-3; 7 positions agree with TRBD1. Trimming cost V 3 bases and J 4 bases; bases outside gene matches: 5. CDR3 length: 14 residues. Germline values: CDR1 MNHEY, CDR2 SVGEGT. The CDR3 loop reads CASSYDRDSTEAFF. CDR3 bases: TGTGCCAGCAGTTATGACAGGGACTCCACTGAAGCTTTCTTT.

The chain has TRBV14 and TRBJ2-5; TRBD1 aligns across 10 bases. The germline gives CDR1 SGHDN, CDR2 FVKESK. The CDR3 extends over 15 amino acids. The V and J ends lost 3 bases and 4 bases, in that order; junction bases with no gene match: 5. This CDR3 is CASSQDRGEGETQYF. CDR3 nucleotide sequence: TGTGCCAGCAGCCAGGACAGGGGGGAAGGAGAGACCCAGTACTTC. Together with reference TRBV14 and TRBJ2-5, the CDR3 gives the full variable domain: EAGVTQFPSHSVIEKGQTVTLRCDPISGHDNLYWYRRVMGKEIKFLLHFVKESKQDESGMPNNRFLAERTGGTYSTLKVQPAELEDSGVYFCASSQDRGEGETQYFGPGTRLLVL.

V is TRBV10-3 and J is TRBJ1-2; no reliable D call. Germline assignment: CDR1 ENHRY and CDR2 SYGVKD. Trimming removed 2 bases at V and 2 bases at J, with 15 bases between. The CDR3 is made up of 16 amino acids. The CDR3 spells CAISEITGSVNYGYTF. The CDR3 nucleotides are TGTGCCATCAGTGAGATTACCGGGTCAGTAAACTATGGCTACACCTTC.

V is TRBV9 and J is TRBJ1-2, with a possible D match to TRBD1 (5 bases). Germline V gives CDR1 SGDLS, CDR2 YYNGEE. Trimming left V 4 bases short and J 7 bases short, with 20 bases between. This CDR3 spans 15 amino acids. DNA for the CDR3: TGTGCCAGCAGCCCCCTCGTGGGGGGAGTGGGTGGCTACACCTTC. Translation: CASSPLVGGVGGYTF.

This chain connects TRBV30 to TRBJ1-1; D not resolved. The CDR3 loop spans 14 amino acids. V lost 4 bases and J 7 bases, leaving 19 bases between the germline ends. Germline CDR1 and CDR2: GTSNPN and SVGIG (reference sequence). The CDR3 sequence is CAWKPSESRVEAFF. The CDR3 region has the DNA TGTGCCTGGAAACCCTCCGAATCTAGAGTTGAAGCTTTCTTT.

The chain joins TRBV6-4 to TRBJ2-3, with TRBD2 identical over 8 bases. V was pared by 0 bases and J by 0 bases, with 2 bases of the junction left unmatched. The CDR3 covers 16 residues. Germline V gene sequence: CDR1 MRHNA, CDR2 SNTAGT. CDR3 sequence: CASSDSAGASTDTQYF. The CDR3 DNA follows: TGTGCCAGCAGTGACTCAGCGGGAGCGAGCACAGATACGCAGTATTTT.

This clone was detected only once. The chain joins TRBV5-4 to TRBJ1-2; a weak D match, TRBD1 (5 bases). CDR1 is SGHNT, CDR2 YYREEE, per germline (reference sequence). V was cut by 4 bases and J by 7 bases, with 14 bases left in between. The CDR3 totals 13 residues. CDR3 nucleotides: TGTGCCAGCAGCCCGGTTGGGGGGGGTGGCTACACCTTC. Its protein product is CASSPVGGGGYTF. Complete variable domain (other parts from reference TRBV5-4 and TRBJ1-2): ETGVTQSPTHLIKTRGQQVTLRCSSQSGHNTVSWYQQALGQGPQFIFQYYREEENGRGNFPPRFSGLQFPNYSSELNVNALELDDSALYLCASSPVGGGGYTFGSGTRLTVV.

V usage is TRBV7-2 and J usage is TRBJ2-1, with TRBD1 matching over 7 bases. This CDR3 is built from 15 residues. V lost 1 base and J lost 6; bases outside the gene matches: 6. Germline-derived CDR1 and CDR2 are SGHTA and FQGNSA. The CDR3 loop is CASSLEPRDSNEQFF. DNA for the CDR3: TGTGCCAGCAGCTTAGAACCCCGGGACAGCAATGAGCAGTTCTTC.